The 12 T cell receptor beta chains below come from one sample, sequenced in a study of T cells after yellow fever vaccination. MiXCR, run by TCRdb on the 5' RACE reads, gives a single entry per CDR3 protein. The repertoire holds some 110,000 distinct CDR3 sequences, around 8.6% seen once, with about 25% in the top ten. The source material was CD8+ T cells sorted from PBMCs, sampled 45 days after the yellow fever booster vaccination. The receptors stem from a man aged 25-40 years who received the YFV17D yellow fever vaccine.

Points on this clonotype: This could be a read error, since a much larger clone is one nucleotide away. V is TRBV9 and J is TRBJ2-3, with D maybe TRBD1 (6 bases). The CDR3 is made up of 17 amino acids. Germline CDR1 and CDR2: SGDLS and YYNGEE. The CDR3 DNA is TGTGCCAGAAGCGTTGAGATAGGGGGAAAGGGGCAAGATACGCAGTATTTT. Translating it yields CARSVEIGGKGQDTQYF.

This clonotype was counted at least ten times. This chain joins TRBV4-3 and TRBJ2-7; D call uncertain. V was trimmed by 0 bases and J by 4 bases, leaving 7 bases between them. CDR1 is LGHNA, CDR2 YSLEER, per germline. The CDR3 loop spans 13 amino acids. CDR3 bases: TGCGCCAGCAGCCAAGACGAGGAGTACGAGCAGTACTTC. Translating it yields CASSQDEEYEQYF.

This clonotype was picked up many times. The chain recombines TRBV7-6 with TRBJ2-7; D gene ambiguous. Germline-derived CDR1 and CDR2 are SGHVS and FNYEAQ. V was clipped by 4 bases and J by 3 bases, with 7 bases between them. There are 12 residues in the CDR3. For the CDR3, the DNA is TGTGCCAGCAGCTCTACAGTCTACGAGCAGTACTTC. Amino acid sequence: CASSSTVYEQYF.

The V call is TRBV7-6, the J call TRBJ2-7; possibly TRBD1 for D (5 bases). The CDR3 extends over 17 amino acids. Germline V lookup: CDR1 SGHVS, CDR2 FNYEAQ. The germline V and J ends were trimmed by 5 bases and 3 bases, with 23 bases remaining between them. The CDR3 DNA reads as TGTGCCAGCAGCCCCCCCCCGGCCAGGGCCGGCTACTACGAGCAGTACTTC. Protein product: CASSPPPARAGYYEQYF.

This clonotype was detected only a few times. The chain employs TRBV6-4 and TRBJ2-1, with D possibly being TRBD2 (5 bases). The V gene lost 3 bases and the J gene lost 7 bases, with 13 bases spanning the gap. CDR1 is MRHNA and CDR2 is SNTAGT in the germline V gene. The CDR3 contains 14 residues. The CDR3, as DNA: TGTGCCAGCAGTGATGTCCGTTCGGGGAATGAGCAGTTCTTC. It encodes CASSDVRSGNEQFF.

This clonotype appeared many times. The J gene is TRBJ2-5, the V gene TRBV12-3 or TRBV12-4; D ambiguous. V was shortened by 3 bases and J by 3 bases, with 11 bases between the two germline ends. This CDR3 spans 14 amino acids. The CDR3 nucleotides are TGTGCCAGCAGTTTTATTCCCGAAGAAGAGACCCAGTACTTC. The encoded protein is CASSFIPEEETQYF.

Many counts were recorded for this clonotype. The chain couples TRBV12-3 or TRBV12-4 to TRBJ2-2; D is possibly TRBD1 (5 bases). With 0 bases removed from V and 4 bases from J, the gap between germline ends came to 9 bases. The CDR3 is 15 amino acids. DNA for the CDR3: TGTGCCAGCAGTTTAGCGCCTAGGGGCACCGGGGAGCTGTTTTTT. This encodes CASSLAPRGTGELFF.

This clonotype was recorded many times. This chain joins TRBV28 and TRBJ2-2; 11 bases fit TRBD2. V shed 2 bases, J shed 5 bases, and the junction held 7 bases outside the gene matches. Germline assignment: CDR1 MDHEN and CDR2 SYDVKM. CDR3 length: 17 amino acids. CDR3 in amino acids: CASSLITSGRLTGELFF. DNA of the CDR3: TGTGCCAGCAGTTTAATAACTAGCGGGAGATTGACCGGGGAGCTGTTTTTT.

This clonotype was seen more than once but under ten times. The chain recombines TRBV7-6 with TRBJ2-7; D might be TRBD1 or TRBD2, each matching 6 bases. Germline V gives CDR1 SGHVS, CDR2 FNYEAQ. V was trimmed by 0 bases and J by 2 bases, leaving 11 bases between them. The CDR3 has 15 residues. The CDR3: CASSLATGGTYEQYF. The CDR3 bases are TGTGCCAGCAGCTTAGCGACCGGGGGCACCTACGAGCAGTACTTC.

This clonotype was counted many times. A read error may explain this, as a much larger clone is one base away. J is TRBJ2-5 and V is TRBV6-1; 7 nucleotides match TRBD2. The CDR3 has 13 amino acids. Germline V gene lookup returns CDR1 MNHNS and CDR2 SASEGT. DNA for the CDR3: TGTGCCAGCAGTCCCGGACTAGATGAGACCAAGTACTTC. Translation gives CASSPGLDETKYF.

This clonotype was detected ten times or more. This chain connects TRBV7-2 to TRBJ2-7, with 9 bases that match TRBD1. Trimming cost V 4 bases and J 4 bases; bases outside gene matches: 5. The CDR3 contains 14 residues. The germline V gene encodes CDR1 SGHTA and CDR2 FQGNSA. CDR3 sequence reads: CASSYPGQGYEQYF. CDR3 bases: TGTGCCAGCAGCTACCCGGGACAGGGTTACGAGCAGTACTTC.

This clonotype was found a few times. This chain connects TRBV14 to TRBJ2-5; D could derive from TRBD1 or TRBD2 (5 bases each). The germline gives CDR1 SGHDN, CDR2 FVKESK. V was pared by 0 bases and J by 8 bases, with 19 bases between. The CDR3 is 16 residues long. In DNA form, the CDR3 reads TGTGCCAGCAGCCAAGAGGGGACGGCCGGGCAAGCAACCCAGTACTTC. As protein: CASSQEGTAGQATQYF.